This T cell receptor beta chain stems from a study of shared clonotypes between healthy human individuals. Study overall: Sampling drew on donors who were a couple of women and three men aged 18 to 49. For every donor, three CD4 naive, three CD4 memory, two CD8 naive and one CD8 memory plates were used.

CDR1 and CDR2 from the germline V gene are GTSNPN and SVGIG (reference sequence). The length of the CDR3 is 14 residues. V trimming: 5 bases; J trimming: 1 base; junction bases outside the gene matches: 4. CCR7-negative CD45RA+ TemRA cells were combined with CD45RO+ cells to form CD8 memory. The authors split each subset's genomic DNA evenly across several immunoSEQ plates. Assay used: immunoSEQ multiplex PCR; TCRdb lists only in-frame clones, some missing. The table records more than 550,000 clones, 90% of them present only once. The genes are TRBV30 and TRBJ2-2; 7 bases are shared with TRBD1. The source is a man in his late teens or twenties in good health. Some clones in this sample may be carry-over from other donors' samples. Sequencing used memory CD8+ T cells from PBMCs. Subset meaning: CD45RO+ cells pooled with CCR7-negative TemRA cells. CDR3 sequence: CAWQGTENTGELFF. As DNA, the CDR3 is TGTGCCTGGCAGGGGACAGAGAACACCGGGGAGCTGTTTTTT.